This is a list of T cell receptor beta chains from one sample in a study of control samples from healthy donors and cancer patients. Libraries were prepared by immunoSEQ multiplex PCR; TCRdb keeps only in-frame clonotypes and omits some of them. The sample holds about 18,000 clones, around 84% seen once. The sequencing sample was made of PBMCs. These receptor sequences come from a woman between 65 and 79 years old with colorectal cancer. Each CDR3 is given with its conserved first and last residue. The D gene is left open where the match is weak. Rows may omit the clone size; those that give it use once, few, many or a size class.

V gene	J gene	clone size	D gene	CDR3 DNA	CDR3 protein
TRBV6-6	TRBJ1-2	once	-	TGTGCCAGCAGCTTCGGACAGTTAGTATATGGCTACACCTTC	CASSFGQLVYGYTF
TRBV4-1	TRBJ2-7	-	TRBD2	TGCGCCAGCAGCCAAGCGGCTAGCGGGGGGGCCTACGAGCAGTACTTC	CASSQAASGGAYEQYF
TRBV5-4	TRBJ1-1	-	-	TGTGCCAGCAGCTTGAATAGGAACACTGAAGCTTTCTTT	CASSLNRNTEAFF
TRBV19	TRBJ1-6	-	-	TGTGCCAGTAGTATTATCGAGAGCTCCTATAATTCACCCCTCCACTTT	CASSIIESSYNSPLHF
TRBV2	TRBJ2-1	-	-	TGTGCCAGCAGTTCCGAGAGGGCCTCCTACAATGAGCAGTTCTTC	CASSSERASYNEQFF
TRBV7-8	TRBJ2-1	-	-	TGTGCCAGCAGCTTAGGGAGGGGCCCCTACAATGAGCAGTTCTTC	CASSLGRGPYNEQFF
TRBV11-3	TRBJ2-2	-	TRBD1	TGTGCCAGCAACGGTATAGGGGGCATGGGTCAGGACACCGGGGAGCTGTTTTTT	CASNGIGGMGQDTGELFF
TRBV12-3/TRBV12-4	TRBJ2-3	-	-	TGTGCCAGCAGTACCAATACGCAGTATTTT	CASSTNTQYF
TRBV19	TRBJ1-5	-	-	TGTGCCAGTACCCTCACTAGACAGGTTGGACGACAGCCCCAGCATTTT	CASTLTRQVGRQPQHF
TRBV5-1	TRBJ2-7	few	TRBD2	TGCGCCAGCAGCGCCGGCTCTAGCGGCGATATCTACGAGCAGTACTTC	CASSAGSSGDIYEQYF
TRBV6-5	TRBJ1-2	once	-	TGTGCCAGCATGGACAGAGATATCCCTAACTATGGCTACACCTTC	CASMDRDIPNYGYTF
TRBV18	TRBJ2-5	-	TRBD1	TGTGCCAGCTCTACGGACAGGGGTCCCCAGTACTTC	CASSTDRGPQYF
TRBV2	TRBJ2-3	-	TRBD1	TGTGCCAGCAGTGAAATAGGTATAGGGGGCCCAGATACGCAGTATTTT	CASSEIGIGGPDTQYF
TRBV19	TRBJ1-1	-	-	TGTGCCAGTAGTATAGTCGCCGGGACAAATGAAGCTTTCTTT	CASSIVAGTNEAFF
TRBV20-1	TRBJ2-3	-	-	TGCAGTGCTAGTAGGGGACCCAGTGCAGATACGCAGTATTTT	CSASRGPSADTQYF
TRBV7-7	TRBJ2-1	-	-	TGTGCTAGCAGCTTGGGGAGGACAGATGAGCAGTTCTTC	CASSLGRTDEQFF
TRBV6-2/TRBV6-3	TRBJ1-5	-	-	TGTGCCAGCAGTTACGCAGGGAATAGCAATCAGCCCCAGCATTTT	CASSYAGNSNQPQHF
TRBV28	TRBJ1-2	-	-	TGTGCCAGCAGTTGGGGGGCTGACTATGGCTACACCTTC	CASSWGADYGYTF
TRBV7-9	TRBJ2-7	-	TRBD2	TGTGCCAGCAGCTCCTTAGCGGGTTACTACGAGCAGTACTTC	CASSSLAGYYEQYF